The T cell receptor beta chain described here comes from a study of blood T cell repertoires in COVID-19. On the study more broadly: Italy, Spain and the United States were the sources of the convalescent and acute COVID-19 samples. T cells, B-cell-depleted T cells, or PBMCs supplied cDNA or gDNA.

CDR1 and CDR2 (germline): LGHNA, YNFKEQ. The CDR3 extends over 14 amino acids. Trimming pared 4 bases from V and 8 bases from J, leaving 17 bases between. Using immunoSEQ multiplex PCR, the repertoire was profiled, and TCRdb retains in-frame clones only, with some absent. The profile shows more than 300,000 clones, about nine tenths of them singletons. Seattle patient enrollment occurred during active infection, with longitudinal follow-up thereafter. The chain has TRBV4-2 and TRBJ1-2, with D possibly being TRBD1 (6 bases). This clonotype was obtained from a woman aged 30 to 39 with COVID-19, enrolled during active disease. The sequenced sample consisted of peripheral blood. The CDR3 DNA sequence: TGTGCCAGCAGCCGCCCAACAGGGTATTGGGGCTACACCTTC. Translation: CASSRPTGYWGYTF.